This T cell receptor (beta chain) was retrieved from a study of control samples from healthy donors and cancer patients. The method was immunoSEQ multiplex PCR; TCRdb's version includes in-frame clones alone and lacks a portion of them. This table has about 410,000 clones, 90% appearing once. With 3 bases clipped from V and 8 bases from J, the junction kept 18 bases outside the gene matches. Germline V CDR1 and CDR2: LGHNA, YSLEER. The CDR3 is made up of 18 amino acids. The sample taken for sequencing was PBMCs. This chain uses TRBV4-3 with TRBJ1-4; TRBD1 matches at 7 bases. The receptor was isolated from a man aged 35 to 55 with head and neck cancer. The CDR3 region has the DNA TGCGCCAGCAGCCACGCAATTTCCGGGACAGTCCCCTTGGAAAAACTGTTTTTT. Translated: CASSHAISGTVPLEKLFF.